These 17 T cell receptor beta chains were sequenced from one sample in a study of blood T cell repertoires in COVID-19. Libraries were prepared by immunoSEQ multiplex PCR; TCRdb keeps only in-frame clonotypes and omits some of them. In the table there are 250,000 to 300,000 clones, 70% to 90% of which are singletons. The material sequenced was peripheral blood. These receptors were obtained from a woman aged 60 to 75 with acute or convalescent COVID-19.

This CDR3 is CASSNGRVGGRHNEQFF. CDR3 DNA sequence: TGTGCCAGCAGCAATGGTCGAGTTGGCGGGAGACACAATGAGCAGTTCTTC. This rearrangement joins TRBV21-1 to TRBJ2-1; the table assigns TRBD2, which was not confirmed against the DNA. TRBV21-1 is annotated as a pseudogene. The CDR3 has 17 amino acids.

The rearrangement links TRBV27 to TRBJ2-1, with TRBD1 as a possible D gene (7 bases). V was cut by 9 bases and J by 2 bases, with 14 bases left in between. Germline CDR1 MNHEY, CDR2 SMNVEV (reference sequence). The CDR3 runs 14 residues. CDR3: CASKGASAYNEQFF. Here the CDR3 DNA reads TGTGCCAGTAAGGGGGCTAGCGCCTACAATGAGCAGTTCTTC.

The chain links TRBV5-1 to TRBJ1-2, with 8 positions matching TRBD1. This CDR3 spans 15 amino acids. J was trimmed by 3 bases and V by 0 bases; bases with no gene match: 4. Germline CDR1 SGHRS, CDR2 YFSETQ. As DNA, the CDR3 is TGCGCCAGCAGCTTGGTGGCGGGACAGGACTATGGCTACACCTTC. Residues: CASSLVAGQDYGYTF.

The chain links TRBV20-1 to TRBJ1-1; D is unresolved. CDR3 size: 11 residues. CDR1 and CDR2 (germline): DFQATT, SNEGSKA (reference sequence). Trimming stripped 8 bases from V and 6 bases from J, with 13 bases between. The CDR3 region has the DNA TGCAGTAGCGGACCGGACGCTGAAGCTTTCTTT. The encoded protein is CSSGPDAEAFF.

The CDR3 reads CASSVGAVSLETQYF. In DNA, the CDR3 is TGTGCCAGCAGCGTAGGTGCAGTTTCCTTAGAGACCCAGTACTTC. The genes are TRBV9 and TRBJ2-5; D uncertain. Between the trimmed V and J ends, which lost 0 bases and 4 bases, there was a span of 13 bases. The germline gives CDR1 SGDLS, CDR2 YYNGEE. The CDR3 has 15 amino acids.

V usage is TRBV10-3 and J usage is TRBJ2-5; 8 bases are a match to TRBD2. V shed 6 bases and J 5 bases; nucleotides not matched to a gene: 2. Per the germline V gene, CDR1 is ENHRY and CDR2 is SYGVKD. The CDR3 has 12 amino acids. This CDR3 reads CAISGGAETQYF. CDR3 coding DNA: TGTGCCATCAGCGGGGGGGCCGAGACCCAGTACTTC.

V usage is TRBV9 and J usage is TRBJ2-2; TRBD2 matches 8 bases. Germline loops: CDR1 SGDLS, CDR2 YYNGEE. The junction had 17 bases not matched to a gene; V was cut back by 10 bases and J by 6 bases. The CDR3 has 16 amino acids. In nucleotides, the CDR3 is TGTGCCCGCCGCTTGCCCGGGGGCGGGGGGCCCGGGGAGCTGTTTTTT. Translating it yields CARRLPGGGGPGELFF. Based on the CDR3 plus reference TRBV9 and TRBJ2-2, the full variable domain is DSGVTQTPKHLITATGQRVTLRCSPRSGDLSVYWYQQSLDQGLQFLIQYYNGEERAKGNILERFSAQQFPDLHSELNLSSLELGDSALYFCARRLPGGGGPGELFFGEGSRLTVL.

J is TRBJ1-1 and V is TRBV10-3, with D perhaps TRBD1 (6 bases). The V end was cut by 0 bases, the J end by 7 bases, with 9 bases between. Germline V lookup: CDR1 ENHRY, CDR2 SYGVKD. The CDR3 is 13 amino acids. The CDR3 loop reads CAISESRGNEAFF. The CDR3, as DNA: TGTGCCATCAGTGAGTCGAGGGGGAATGAAGCTTTCTTT.

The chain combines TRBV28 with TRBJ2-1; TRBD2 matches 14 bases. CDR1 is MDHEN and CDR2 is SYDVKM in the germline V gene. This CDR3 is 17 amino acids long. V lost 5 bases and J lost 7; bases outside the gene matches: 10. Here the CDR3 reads CASSGSGTSGGRNEQFF. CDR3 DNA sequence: TGTGCCAGCAGTGGTTCCGGGACTAGCGGGGGTAGAAATGAGCAGTTCTTC.

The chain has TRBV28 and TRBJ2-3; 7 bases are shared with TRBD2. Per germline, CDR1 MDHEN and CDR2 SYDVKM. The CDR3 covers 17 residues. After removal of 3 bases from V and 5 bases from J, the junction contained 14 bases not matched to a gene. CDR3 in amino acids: CASSFARGRAVKDTQYF. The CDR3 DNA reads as TGTGCCAGCAGTTTTGCCCGGGGGAGGGCGGTAAAAGATACGCAGTATTTT.

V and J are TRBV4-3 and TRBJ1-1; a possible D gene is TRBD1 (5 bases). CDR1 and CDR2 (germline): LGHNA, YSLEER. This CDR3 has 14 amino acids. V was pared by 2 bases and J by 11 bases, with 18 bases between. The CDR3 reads CASSQRTTPGRAFF. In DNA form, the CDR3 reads TGCGCCAGCAGCCAAAGGACAACCCCTGGGAGGGCTTTCTTT.

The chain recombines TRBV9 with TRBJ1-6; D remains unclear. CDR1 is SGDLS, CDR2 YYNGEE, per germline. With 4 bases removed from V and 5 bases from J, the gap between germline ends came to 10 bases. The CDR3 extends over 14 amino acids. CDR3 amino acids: CASSSRPDNSPLHF. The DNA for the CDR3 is TGTGCCAGCAGCTCCCGCCCGGATAATTCACCCCTCCACTTT.

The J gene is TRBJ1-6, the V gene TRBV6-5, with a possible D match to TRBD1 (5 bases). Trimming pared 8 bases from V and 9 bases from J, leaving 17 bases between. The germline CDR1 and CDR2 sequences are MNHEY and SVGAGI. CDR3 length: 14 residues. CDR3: CASWGVALGSPLHF. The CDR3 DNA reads TGTGCCAGCTGGGGGGTGGCTCTAGGTTCACCCCTCCACTTT.

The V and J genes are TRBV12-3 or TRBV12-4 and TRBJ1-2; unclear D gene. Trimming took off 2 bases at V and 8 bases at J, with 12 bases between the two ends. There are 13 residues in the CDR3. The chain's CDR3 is CASSLRDRGGYTF. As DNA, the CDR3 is TGTGCCAGCAGTTTAAGGGATAGAGGGGGCTACACCTTC.

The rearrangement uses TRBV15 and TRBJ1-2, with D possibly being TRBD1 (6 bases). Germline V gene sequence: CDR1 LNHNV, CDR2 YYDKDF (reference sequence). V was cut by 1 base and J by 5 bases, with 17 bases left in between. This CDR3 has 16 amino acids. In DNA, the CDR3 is TGTGCCACCAGCAGAGTGGGGCCAGGGGAAGAGTATGGCTACACCTTC. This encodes CATSRVGPGEEYGYTF.

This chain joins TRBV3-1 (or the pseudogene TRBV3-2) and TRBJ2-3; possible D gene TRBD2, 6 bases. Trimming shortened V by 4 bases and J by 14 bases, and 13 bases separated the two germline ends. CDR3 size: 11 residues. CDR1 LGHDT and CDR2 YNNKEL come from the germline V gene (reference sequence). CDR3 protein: CASSPGLEMYF. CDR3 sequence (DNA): TGTGCCAGCAGCCCGGGACTGGAGATGTATTTT.

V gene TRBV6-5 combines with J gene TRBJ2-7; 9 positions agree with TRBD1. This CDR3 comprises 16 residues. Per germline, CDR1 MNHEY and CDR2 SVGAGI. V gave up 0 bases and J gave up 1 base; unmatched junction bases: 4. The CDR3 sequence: CASSYSGTGRSYEQYF. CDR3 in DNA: TGTGCCAGCAGTTACTCAGGGACAGGGCGTTCCTACGAGCAGTACTTC.